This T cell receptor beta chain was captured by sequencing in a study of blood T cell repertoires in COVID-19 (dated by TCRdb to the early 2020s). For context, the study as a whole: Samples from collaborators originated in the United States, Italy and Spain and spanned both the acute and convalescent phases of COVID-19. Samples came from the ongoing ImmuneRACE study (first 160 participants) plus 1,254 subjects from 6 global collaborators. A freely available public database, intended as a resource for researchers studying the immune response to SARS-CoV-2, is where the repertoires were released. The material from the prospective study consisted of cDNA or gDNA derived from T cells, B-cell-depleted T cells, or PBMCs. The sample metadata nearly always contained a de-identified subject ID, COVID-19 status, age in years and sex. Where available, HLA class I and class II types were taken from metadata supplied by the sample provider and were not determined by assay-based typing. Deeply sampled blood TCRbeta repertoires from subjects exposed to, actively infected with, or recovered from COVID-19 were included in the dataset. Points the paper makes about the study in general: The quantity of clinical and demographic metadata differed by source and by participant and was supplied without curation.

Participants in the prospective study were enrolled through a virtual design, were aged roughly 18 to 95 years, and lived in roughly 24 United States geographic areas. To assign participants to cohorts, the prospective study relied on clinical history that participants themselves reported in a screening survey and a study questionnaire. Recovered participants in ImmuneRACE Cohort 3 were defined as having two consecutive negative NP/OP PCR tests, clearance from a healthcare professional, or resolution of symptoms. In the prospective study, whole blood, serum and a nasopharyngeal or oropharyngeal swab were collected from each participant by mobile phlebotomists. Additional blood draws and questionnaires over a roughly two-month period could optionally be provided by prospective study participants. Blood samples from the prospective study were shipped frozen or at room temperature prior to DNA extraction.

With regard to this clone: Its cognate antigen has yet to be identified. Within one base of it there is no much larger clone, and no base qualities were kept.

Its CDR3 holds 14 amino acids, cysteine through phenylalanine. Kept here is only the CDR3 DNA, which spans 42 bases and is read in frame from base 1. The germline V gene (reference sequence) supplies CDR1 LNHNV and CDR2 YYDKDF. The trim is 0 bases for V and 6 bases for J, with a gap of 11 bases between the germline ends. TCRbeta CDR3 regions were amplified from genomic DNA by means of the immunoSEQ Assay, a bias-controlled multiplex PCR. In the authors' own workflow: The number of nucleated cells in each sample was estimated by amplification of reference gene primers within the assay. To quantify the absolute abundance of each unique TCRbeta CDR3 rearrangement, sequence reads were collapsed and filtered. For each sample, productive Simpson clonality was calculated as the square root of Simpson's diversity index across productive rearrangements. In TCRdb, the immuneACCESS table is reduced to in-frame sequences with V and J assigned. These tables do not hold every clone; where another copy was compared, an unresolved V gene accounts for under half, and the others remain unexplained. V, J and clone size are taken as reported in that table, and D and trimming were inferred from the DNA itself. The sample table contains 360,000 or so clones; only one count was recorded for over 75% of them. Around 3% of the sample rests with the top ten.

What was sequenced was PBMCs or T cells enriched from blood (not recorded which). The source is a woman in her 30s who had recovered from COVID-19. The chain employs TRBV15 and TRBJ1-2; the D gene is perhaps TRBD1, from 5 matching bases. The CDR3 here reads CATSRDRVPHGYTF. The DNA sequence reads TGTGCCACCAGCAGAGACAGGGTCCCCCATGGCTACACCTTC.